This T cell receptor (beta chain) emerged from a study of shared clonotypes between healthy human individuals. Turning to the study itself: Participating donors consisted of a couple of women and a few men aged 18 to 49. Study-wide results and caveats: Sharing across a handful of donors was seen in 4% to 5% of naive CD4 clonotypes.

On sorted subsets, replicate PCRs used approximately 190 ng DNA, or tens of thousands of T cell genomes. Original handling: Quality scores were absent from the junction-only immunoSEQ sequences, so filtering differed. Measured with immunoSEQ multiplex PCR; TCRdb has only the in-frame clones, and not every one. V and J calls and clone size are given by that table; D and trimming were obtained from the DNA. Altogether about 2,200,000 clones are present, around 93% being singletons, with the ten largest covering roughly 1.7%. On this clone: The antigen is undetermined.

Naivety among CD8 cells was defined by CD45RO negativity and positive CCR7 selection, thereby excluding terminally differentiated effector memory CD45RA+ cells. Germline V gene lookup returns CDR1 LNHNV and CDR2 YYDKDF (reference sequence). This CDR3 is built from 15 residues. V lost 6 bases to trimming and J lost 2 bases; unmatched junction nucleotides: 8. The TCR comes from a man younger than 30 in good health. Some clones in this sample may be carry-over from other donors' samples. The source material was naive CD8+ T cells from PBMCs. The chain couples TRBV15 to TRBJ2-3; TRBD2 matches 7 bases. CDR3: CATSTGGTYTDTQYF. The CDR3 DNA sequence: TGTGCCACCAGTACCGGGGGGACCTACACAGATACGCAGTATTTT. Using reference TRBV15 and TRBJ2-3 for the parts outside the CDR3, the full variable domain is DAMVIQNPRYQVTQFGKPVTLSCSQTLNHNVMYWYQQKSSQAPKLLFHYYDKDFNNEADTPDNFQSRRPNTSFCFLDIRSPGLGDTAMYLCATSTGGTYTDTQYFGPGTRLTVL.